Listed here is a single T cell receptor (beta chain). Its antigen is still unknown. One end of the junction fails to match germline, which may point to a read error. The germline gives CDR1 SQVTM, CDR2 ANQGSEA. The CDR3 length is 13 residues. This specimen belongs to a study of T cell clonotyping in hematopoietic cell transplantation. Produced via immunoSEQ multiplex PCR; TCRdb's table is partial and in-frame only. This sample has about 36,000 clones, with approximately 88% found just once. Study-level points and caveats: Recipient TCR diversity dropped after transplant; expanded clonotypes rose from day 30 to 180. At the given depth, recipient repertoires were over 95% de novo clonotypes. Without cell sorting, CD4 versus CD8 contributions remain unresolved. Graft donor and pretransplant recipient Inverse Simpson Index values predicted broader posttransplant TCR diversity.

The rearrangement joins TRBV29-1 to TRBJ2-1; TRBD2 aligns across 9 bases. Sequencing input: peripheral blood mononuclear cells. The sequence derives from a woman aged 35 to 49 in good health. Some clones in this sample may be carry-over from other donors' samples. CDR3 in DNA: TGCAGCCTTGACACTAGCGGGCGGAATGAGCAGTTCTTC. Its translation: CSLDTSGRNEQFF.